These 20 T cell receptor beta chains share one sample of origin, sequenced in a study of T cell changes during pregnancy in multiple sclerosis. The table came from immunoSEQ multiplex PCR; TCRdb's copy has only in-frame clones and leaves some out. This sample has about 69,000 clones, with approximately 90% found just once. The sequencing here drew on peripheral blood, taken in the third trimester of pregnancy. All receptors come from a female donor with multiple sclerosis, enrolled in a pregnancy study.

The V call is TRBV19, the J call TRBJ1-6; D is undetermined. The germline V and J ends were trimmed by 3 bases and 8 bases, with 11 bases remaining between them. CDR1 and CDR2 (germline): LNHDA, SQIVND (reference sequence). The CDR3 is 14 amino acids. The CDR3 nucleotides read TGTGCCAGTAGTATGAGGCCGACTGATTCACCCCTCCACTTT. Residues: CASSMRPTDSPLHF.

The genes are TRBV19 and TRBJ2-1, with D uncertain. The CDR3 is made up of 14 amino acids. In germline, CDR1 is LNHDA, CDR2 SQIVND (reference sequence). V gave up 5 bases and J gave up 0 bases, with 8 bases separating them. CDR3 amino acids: CASSAGFSYNEQFF. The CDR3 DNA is TGTGCCAGTAGTGCCGGGTTCTCCTACAATGAGCAGTTCTTC.

The CDR3 sequence: CASSAGTGHTGELFF. The CDR3 DNA sequence: TGTGCCAGCAGTGCCGGGACAGGGCACACCGGGGAGCTGTTTTTT. The gene calls are TRBV6-4 and TRBJ2-2; 9 bases fit TRBD1. The V and J ends lost 4 bases and 3 bases, in that order; junction bases with no gene match: 3. Germline V gene sequence: CDR1 MRHNA, CDR2 SNTAGT. This CDR3 has 15 amino acids.

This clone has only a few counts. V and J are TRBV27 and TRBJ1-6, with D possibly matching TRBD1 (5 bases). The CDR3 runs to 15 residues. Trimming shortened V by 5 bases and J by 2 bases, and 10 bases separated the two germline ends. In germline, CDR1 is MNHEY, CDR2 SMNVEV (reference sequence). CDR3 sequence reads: CASSPGGTYNSPLHF. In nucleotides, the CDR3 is TGTGCCAGCAGTCCCGGGGGGACCTATAATTCACCCCTCCACTTT.

The CDR3 loop is CASSPGWVTEAFF. The CDR3 nucleotides are TGTGCCAGCAGTCCAGGGTGGGTCACTGAAGCTTTCTTT. The rearrangement joins TRBV9 to TRBJ1-1, with D possibly being TRBD1 (5 bases). Germline V lookup: CDR1 SGDLS, CDR2 YYNGEE. This CDR3 has 13 amino acids. The V end lost 5 bases, the J end lost 4 bases, and 12 bases lay between the germline ends.

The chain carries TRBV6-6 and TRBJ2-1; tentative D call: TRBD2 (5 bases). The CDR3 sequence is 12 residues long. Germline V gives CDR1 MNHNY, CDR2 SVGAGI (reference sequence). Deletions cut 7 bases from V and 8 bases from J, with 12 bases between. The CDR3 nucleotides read TGTGCCAGCACCGCGAGGGTACATGAGCAGTTCTTC. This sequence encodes CASTARVHEQFF.

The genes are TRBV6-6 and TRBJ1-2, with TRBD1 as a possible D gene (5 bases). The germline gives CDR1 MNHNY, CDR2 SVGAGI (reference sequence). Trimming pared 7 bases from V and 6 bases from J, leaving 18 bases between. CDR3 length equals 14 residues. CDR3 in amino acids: CASMQGLGPDGYTF. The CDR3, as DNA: TGTGCCAGCATGCAGGGCTTAGGCCCCGATGGCTACACCTTC.

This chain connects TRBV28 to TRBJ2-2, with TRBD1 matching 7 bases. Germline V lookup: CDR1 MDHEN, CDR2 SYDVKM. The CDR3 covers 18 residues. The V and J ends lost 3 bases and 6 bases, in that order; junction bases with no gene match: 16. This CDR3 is CASSFGAAFRGLSGELFF. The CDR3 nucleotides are TGTGCCAGCAGTTTCGGCGCCGCTTTTAGGGGGCTCTCCGGGGAGCTGTTTTTT. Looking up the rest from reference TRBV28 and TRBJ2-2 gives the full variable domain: DVKVTQSSRYLVKRTGEKVFLECVQDMDHENMFWYRQDPGLGLRLIYFSYDVKMKEKGDIPEGYSVSREKKERFSLILESASTNQTSMYLCASSFGAAFRGLSGELFFGEGSRLTVL.

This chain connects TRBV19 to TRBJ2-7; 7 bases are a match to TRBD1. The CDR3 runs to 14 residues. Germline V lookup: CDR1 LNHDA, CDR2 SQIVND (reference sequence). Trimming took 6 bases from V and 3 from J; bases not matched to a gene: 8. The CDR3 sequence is CASSRQGTGYEQYF. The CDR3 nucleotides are TGTGCCAGTAGCCGACAGGGTACAGGCTACGAGCAGTACTTC.

The CDR3 sequence is CASSLWGGYNEQFF. For the CDR3, the DNA is TGTGCCAGCAGCCTCTGGGGCGGATACAATGAGCAGTTCTTC. V and J are TRBV7-2 and TRBJ2-1; maybe TRBD1 (5 bases). Germline-derived CDR1 and CDR2 are SGHTA and FQGNSA. The V end lost 5 bases, the J end lost 4 bases, and 12 bases lay between the germline ends. The CDR3 sequence is 14 residues long.

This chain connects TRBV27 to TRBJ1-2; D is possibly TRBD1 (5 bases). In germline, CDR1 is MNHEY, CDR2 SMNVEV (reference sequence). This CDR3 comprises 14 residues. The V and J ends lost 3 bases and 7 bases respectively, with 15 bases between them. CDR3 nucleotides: TGTGCCAGCAGTTTTGGGGGAGGGGCCCTTGGCTACACCTTC. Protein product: CASSFGGGALGYTF.

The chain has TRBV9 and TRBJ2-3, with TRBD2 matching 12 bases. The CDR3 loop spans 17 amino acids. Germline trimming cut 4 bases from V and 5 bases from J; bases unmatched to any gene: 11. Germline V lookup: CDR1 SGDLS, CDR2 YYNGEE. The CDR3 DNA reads TGTGCCAGCAGCCTTACCGGGCTAGCGGGGGGGCAAGATACGCAGTATTTT. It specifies CASSLTGLAGGQDTQYF.

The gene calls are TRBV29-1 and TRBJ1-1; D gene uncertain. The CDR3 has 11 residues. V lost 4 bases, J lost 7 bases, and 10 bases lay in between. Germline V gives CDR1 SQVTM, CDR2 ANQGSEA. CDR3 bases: TGCAGCGTTGGGTACTCGCATGAAGCTTTCTTT. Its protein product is CSVGYSHEAFF.

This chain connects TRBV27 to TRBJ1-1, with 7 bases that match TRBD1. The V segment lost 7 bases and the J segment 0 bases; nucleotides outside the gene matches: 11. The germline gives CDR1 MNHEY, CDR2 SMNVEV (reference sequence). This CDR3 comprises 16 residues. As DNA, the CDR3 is TGTGCCAGCAACGCAGGGACAGCTCCTATGAACACTGAAGCTTTCTTT. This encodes CASNAGTAPMNTEAFF.

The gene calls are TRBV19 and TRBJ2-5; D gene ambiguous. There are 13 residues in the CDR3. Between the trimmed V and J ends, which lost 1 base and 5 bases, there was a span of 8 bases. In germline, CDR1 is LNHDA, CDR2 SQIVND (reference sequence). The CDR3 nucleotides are TGTGCCAGTAGTATAGGATTGCGGGAGACCCAGTACTTC. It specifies CASSIGLRETQYF.

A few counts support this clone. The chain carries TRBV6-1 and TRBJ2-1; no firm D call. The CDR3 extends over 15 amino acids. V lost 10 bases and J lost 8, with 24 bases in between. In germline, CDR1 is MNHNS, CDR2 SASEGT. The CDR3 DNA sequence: TGTGCCACCAACGACCGGGTCGATTCTTTCGATGAGCAGTTCTTC. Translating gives CATNDRVDSFDEQFF.

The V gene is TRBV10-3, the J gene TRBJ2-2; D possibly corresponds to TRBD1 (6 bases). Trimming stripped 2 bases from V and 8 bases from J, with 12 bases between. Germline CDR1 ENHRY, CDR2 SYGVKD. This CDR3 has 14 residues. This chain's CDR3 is CAISETGLGGELFF. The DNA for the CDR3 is TGTGCCATCAGTGAGACAGGGCTGGGAGGGGAGCTGTTTTTT.

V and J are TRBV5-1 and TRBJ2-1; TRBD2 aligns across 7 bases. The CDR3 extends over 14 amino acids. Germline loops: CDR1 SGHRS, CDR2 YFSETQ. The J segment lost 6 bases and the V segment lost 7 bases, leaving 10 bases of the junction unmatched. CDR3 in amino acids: CASGSGGSGNEQFF. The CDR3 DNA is TGCGCCAGCGGGTCGGGGGGTTCGGGCAATGAGCAGTTCTTC. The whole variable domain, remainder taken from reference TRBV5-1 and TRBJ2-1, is KAGVTQTPRYLIKTRGQQVTLSCSPISGHRSVSWYQQTPGQGLQFLFEYFSETQRNKGNFPGRFSGRQFSNSRSEMNVSTLELGDSALYLCASGSGGSGNEQFFGPGTRLTVL.

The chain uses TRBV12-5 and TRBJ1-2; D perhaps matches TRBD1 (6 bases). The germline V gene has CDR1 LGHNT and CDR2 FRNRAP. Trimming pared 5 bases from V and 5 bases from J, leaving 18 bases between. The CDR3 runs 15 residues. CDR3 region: CASGADSSYAYGYTF. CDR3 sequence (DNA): TGTGCTAGTGGTGCGGACAGTTCTTATGCTTATGGCTACACCTTC.

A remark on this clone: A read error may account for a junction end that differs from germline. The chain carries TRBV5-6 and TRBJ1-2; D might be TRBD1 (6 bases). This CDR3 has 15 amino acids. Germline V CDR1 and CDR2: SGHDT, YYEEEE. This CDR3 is CASSLNGGGAGSSGF. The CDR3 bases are TGTGCCAGCAGCCTGAACGGCGGGGGGGCGGGGTCGTCCGGCTTC. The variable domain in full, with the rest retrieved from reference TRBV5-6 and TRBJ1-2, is DAGVTQSPTHLIKTRGQQVTLRCSPKSGHDTVSWYQQALGQGPQFIFQYYEEEERQRGNFPDRFSGHQFPNYSSELNVNALLLGDSALYLCASSLNGGGAGSSGFGSGTRLTVV.